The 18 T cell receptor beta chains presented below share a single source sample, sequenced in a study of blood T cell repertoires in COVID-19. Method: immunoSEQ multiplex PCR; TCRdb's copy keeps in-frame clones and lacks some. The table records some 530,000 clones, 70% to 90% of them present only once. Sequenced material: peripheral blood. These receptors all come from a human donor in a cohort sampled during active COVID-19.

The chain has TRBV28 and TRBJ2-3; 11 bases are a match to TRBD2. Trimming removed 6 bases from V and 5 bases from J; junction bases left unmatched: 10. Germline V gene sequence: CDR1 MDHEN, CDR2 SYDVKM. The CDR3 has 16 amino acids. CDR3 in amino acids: CASSRPVAGGIDTQYF. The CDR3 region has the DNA TGTGCCAGCAGCCGCCCAGTAGCGGGAGGGATAGATACGCAGTATTTT. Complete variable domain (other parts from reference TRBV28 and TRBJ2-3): DVKVTQSSRYLVKRTGEKVFLECVQDMDHENMFWYRQDPGLGLRLIYFSYDVKMKEKGDIPEGYSVSREKKERFSLILESASTNQTSMYLCASSRPVAGGIDTQYFGPGTRLTVL.

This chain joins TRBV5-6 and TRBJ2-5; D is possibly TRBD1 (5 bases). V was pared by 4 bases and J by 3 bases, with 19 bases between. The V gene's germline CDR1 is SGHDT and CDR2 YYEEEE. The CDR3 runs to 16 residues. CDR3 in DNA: TGTGCCAGCAGCACCAACGGGCAGGGTCTCGAAGAGACCCAGTACTTC. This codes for CASSTNGQGLEETQYF.

As DNA, the CDR3 is TGTGCCTTCGGACCGGGGTCAGAGACCCAGTACTTC. It specifies CAFGPGSETQYF. V is TRBV30 and J is TRBJ2-5; D possibly corresponds to TRBD2 (5 bases). Germline-derived CDR1 and CDR2 are GTSNPN and SVGIG (reference sequence). This CDR3 is 12 amino acids long. Deletions cut 7 bases from V and 4 bases from J, with 13 bases between. Based on the CDR3 plus reference TRBV30 and TRBJ2-5, the full variable domain is SQTIHQWPATLVQPVGSPLSLECTVEGTSNPNLYWYRQAAGRGLQLLFYSVGIGQISSEVPQNLSASRPQDRQFILSSKKLLLSDSGFYLCAFGPGSETQYFGPGTRLLVL.

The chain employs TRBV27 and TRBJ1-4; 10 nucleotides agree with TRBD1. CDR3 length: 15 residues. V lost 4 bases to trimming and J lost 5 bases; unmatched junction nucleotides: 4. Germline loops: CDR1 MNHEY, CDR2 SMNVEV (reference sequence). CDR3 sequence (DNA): TGTGCCAGCAGTTCTCCGGGACAGGGGAATGAAAAACTGTTTTTT. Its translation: CASSSPGQGNEKLFF. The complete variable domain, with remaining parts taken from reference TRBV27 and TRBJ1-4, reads EAQVTQNPRYLITVTGKKLTVTCSQNMNHEYMSWYRQDPGLGLRQIYYSMNVEVTDKGDVPEGYKVSRKEKRNFPLILESPSPNQTSLYFCASSSPGQGNEKLFFGSGTQLSVL.

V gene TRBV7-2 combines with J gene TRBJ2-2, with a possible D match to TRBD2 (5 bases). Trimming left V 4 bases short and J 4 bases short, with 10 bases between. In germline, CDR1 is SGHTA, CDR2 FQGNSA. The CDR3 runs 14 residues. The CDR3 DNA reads TGTGCCAGCAGCTCGATCGGACTCACCGGGGAGCTGTTTTTT. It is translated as CASSSIGLTGELFF. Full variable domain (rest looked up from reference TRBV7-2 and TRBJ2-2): GAGVSQSPSNKVTEKGKDVELRCDPISGHTALYWYRQSLGQGLEFLIYFQGNSAPDKSGLPSDRFSAERTGGSVSTLTIQRTQQEDSAVYLCASSSIGLTGELFFGEGSRLTVL.

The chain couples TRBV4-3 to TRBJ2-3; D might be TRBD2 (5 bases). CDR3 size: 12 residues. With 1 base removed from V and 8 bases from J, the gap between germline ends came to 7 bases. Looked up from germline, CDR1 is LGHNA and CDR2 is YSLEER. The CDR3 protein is CASSQAGSTQYF. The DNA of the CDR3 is TGCGCCAGCAGCCAAGCTGGGAGTACGCAGTATTTT.

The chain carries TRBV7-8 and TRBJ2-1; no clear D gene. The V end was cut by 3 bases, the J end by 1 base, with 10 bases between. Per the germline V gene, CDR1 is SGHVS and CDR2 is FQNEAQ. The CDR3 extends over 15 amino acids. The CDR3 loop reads CASSFSRVSYNEQFF. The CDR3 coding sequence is TGTGCCAGCAGCTTCAGTCGGGTTTCCTACAATGAGCAGTTCTTC. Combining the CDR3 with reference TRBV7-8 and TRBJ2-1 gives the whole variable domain GAGVSQSPRYKVAKRGQDVALRCDPISGHVSLFWYQQALGQGPEFLTYFQNEAQLDKSGLPSDRFFAERPEGSVSTLKIQRTQQEDSAVYLCASSFSRVSYNEQFFGPGTRLTVL.

CDR3 protein: CASSYSMGLPPDTQYF. Written as DNA, the CDR3 is TGTGCCAGCAGTTACTCGATGGGCCTTCCACCAGATACGCAGTATTTT. The rearrangement joins TRBV6-2 or TRBV6-3 to TRBJ2-3, with unresolved D. V was clipped by 0 bases and J by 4 bases, with 14 bases between them. The CDR3 is 16 amino acids. CDR1 and CDR2 (germline): MNHEY, SVGEGT.

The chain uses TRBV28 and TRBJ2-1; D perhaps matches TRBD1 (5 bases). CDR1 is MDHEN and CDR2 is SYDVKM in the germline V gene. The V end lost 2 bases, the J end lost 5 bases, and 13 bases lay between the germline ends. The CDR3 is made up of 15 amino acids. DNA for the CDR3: TGTGCCAGCAGTTTAAGGTGGGCCAGGGACAATGAGCAGTTCTTC. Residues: CASSLRWARDNEQFF.

CDR3 coding DNA: TGTGCCAGCAGTGTCACCGGGGAAAACACCGGGGAGCTGTTTTTT. It yields the protein CASSVTGENTGELFF. V and J are TRBV2 and TRBJ2-2, with TRBD2 as a possible D gene (5 bases). Germline loops: CDR1 SNHLY, CDR2 FYNNEI. This CDR3 comprises 15 residues. Trimming left V 4 bases short and J 2 bases short, with 11 bases between.

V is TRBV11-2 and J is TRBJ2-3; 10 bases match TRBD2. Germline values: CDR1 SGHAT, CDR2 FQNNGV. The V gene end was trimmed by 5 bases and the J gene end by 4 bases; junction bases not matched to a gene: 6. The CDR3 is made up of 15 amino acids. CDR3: CASSPSGRGSDTQYF. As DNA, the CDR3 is TGTGCCAGCAGCCCTAGCGGGAGAGGCTCAGATACGCAGTATTTT.

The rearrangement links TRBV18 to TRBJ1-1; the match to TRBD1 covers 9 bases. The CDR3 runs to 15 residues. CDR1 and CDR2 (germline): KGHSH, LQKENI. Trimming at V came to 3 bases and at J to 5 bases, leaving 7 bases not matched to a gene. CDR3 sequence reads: CASSPTGQGGTEAFF. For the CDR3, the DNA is TGTGCCAGCTCACCTACGGGACAGGGAGGAACTGAAGCTTTCTTT.

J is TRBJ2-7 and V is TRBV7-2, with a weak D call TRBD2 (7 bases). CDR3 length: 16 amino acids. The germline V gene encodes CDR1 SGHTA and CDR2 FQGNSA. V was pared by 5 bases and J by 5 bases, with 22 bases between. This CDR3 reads CASSRGGAGAAHEQYF. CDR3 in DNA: TGTGCCAGCAGCCGTGGGGGGGCGGGAGCTGCGCACGAGCAGTACTTC. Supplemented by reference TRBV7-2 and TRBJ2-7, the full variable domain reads GAGVSQSPSNKVTEKGKDVELRCDPISGHTALYWYRQSLGQGLEFLIYFQGNSAPDKSGLPSDRFSAERTGGSVSTLTIQRTQQEDSAVYLCASSRGGAGAAHEQYFGPGTRLTVT.

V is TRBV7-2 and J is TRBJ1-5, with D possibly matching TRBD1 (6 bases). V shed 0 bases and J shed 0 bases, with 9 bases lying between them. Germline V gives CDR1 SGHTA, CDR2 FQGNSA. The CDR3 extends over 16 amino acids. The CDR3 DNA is TGTGCCAGCAGCTTAGCAGGGGGTTATAGCAATCAGCCCCAGCATTTT. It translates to CASSLAGGYSNQPQHF.

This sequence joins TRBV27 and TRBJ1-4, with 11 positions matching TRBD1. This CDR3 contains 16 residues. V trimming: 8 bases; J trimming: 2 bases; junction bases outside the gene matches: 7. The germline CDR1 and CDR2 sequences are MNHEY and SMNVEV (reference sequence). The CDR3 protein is CASGGQGAPTNEKLFF. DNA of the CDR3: TGTGCCAGCGGAGGACAGGGGGCGCCTACTAATGAAAAACTGTTTTTT.

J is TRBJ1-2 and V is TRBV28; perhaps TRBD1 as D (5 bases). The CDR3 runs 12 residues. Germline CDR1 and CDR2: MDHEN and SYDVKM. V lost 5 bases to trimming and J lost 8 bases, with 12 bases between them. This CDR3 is CASSPDRRGYTF. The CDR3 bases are TGTGCCAGCAGTCCCGACAGAAGGGGCTACACCTTC.

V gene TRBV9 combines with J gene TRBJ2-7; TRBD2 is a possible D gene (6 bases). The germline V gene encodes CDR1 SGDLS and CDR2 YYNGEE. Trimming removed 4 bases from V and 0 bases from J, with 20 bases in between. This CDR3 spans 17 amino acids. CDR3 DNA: TGTGCCAGCAGCCCACGAGGGACTTATCTCAGCTCCTACGAGCAGTACTTC. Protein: CASSPRGTYLSSYEQYF.

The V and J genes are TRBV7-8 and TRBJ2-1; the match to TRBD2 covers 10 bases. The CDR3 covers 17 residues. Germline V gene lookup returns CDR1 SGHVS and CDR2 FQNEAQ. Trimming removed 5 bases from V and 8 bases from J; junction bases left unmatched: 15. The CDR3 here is CASSPLLAGELGDEQFF. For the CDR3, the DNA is TGTGCCAGCAGCCCCCTGCTAGCGGGAGAATTGGGGGATGAGCAGTTCTTC.